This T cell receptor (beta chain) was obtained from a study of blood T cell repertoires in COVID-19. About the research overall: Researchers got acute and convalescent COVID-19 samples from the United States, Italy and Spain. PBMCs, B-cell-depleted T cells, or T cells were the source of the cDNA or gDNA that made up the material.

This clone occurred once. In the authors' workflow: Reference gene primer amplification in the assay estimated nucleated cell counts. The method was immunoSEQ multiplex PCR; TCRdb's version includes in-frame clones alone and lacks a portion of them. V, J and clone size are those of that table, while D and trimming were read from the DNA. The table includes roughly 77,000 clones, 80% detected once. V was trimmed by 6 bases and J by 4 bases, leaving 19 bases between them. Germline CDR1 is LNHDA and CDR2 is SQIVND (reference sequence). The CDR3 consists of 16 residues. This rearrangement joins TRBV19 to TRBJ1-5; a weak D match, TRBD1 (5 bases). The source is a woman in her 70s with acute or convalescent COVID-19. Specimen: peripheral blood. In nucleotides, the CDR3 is TGTGCCAGTAGACTTGACGGACGGCGGGGGAATCAGCCCCAGCATTTT. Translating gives CASRLDGRRGNQPQHF.